The clone carrying this T cell receptor beta chain was counted between two and nine times. What it binds is unknown. This sample was included in a study of T cells after yellow fever vaccination. Overall study: Low-cell-number fractions were prepared with SMART-Seq v4 Ultra Low Input. Study-wide results and caveats: Though it reached lower strength, the secondary response hit its peak faster, day 5 versus 15.

For TCR, cDNA came from 5'RACE template switching, which added a universal primer site and UMIs. One entry per CDR3 protein results from TCRdb running MiXCR on the 5' RACE reads. The data hold about 240,000 distinct CDR3 sequences, with less than 9% observed a single time. The CDR3 length is 15 residues. J gave up 3 bases and V 1 base, and 6 bases lay outside the gene matches. Germline V gives CDR1 SGHTA, CDR2 FQGNSA. The chain uses TRBV7-2 and TRBJ2-7, with 7 bases lining up with TRBD2. The source was CD4+ T cells sorted from PBMCs, collected 15 days after the yellow fever booster vaccination. The clonotype was recovered from a man under 40 who received the YFV17D yellow fever vaccine. This CDR3 is CASSLGLAENYEQYF. In nucleotides, the CDR3 is TGTGCCAGCAGCTTAGGTCTAGCGGAAAACTACGAGCAGTACTTC. The entire variable domain, with the rest obtained from reference TRBV7-2 and TRBJ2-7, is as follows: GAGVSQSPSNKVTEKGKDVELRCDPISGHTALYWYRQSLGQGLEFLIYFQGNSAPDKSGLPSDRFSAERTGGSVSTLTIQRTQQEDSAVYLCASSLGLAENYEQYFGPGTRLTVT.